Presented here are 28 T cell receptor beta chains from one specimen sequenced in a study of T cell clones after liver transplantation (dated by TCRdb to about 2019). Receptor libraries were prepared by the immunoSEQ multiplex PCR assay. TCRdb re-hosts the immuneACCESS table, in-frame sequences only. Its copies lack some clones; in the studies checked, an unresolved V gene accounts for under half of them, and the cause for the rest is not known. Within this sample are fewer than 65,000 clones, with roughly nine tenths of them counted one time only. The top ten clonotypes cover around an eighth of the sample. This specimen consisted of CD8+ T cells from blood, obtained 12 months after liver transplant. These receptors were obtained from a human patient who received a liver transplant. Some T cells may originate with the graft donor following a transplant.

This clone showed up just once. The chain combines TRBV4-1 with TRBJ2-3, with 7 bases lining up with TRBD1. V trimming: 0 bases; J trimming: 5 bases; junction bases outside the gene matches: 5. CDR1 and CDR2 from the germline V gene are MGHRA and YSYEKL. The CDR3 covers 15 residues. Here the CDR3 DNA reads TGCGCCAGCAGCCAAGATCAGGGGGAAGGAGATACGCAGTATTTT. Amino acid sequence: CASSQDQGEGDTQYF.

The rearrangement uses TRBV9 and TRBJ1-1; D unclear. V gave up 2 bases and J gave up 0 bases, with 8 bases separating them. This CDR3 comprises 14 residues. CDR1 is SGDLS, CDR2 YYNGEE, per germline. CDR3 in amino acids: CASSVGSLNTEAFF. Here the CDR3 DNA reads TGTGCCAGCAGCGTTGGCAGCTTGAACACTGAAGCTTTCTTT.

The chain combines TRBV4-1 with TRBJ2-1, with D perhaps matching TRBD1 (6 bases). Trimming shortened V by 4 bases and J by 4 bases, and 14 bases separated the two germline ends. CDR1 MGHRA and CDR2 YSYEKL come from the germline V gene. This CDR3 comprises 15 residues. The CDR3 nucleotides read TGCGCCAGCAGCCCGCCCGGGACACAGTACAATGAGCAGTTCTTC. It yields the protein CASSPPGTQYNEQFF.

The genes are TRBV6-6 and TRBJ2-2; unclear D gene. V lost 5 bases and J 10 bases, leaving 11 bases between the germline ends. Germline loops: CDR1 MNHNY, CDR2 SVGAGI (reference sequence). CDR3 size: 12 residues. CDR3 sequence: CASSKGSQELFF. The CDR3 nucleotides read TGTGCCAGCAGTAAAGGGTCGCAGGAGCTGTTTTTT.

The rearrangement uses TRBV11-3 and TRBJ2-7; TRBD2 might be the D (6 bases). CDR1 SGHNT and CDR2 YENEEA come from the germline V gene. V dropped 2 bases and J dropped 4 bases, with 9 bases sitting between them. The CDR3 loop spans 13 amino acids. The DNA of the CDR3 is TGTGCCAGCAGCTTATTTGGGGGGTACGAGCAGTACTTC. It codes for CASSLFGGYEQYF.

V is TRBV30 and J is TRBJ2-1; 11 nucleotides match TRBD2. The trim removed 3 bases at V and 8 bases at J, leaving 21 bases unmatched. Looked up from germline, CDR1 is GTSNPN and CDR2 is SVGIG (reference sequence). The CDR3 is made up of 19 amino acids. The chain's CDR3 is CAWSPRDRVTSGRPYEQFF. CDR3 nucleotides: TGTGCCTGGAGCCCCCGGGACAGGGTTACTAGCGGGAGACCCTATGAGCAGTTCTTC.

This sequence joins TRBV19 and TRBJ2-7, with 7 bases that match TRBD2. Germline CDR1 is LNHDA and CDR2 is SQIVND (reference sequence). The CDR3 covers 14 residues. With V trimmed by 2 bases and J by 7 bases, 8 bases remained unmatched. CDR3 protein: CASSILAGVGEQYF. DNA of the CDR3: TGTGCCAGTAGTATATTGGCGGGAGTCGGTGAGCAGTACTTC.

The chain combines TRBV7-3 with TRBJ1-1; D gene ambiguous. The ends were cut back, 2 bases at V and 1 base at J, with 5 bases in the middle. The CDR3 is 13 residues long. Germline-derived CDR1 and CDR2 are SGHTA and FQGTGA. The CDR3 sequence: CASSLRSNTEAFF. The CDR3 region has the DNA TGTGCCAGCAGCTTACGGTCGAACACTGAAGCTTTCTTT. Combining the CDR3 with reference TRBV7-3 and TRBJ1-1 gives the whole variable domain GAGVSQTPSNKVTEKGKYVELRCDPISGHTALYWYRQSLGQGPEFLIYFQGTGAADDSGLPNDRFFAVRPEGSVSTLKIQRTERGDSAVYLCASSLRSNTEAFFGQGTRLTVV.

This clone has more than one count but fewer than ten. This sequence joins TRBV7-9 and TRBJ1-4; a weak D match, TRBD1 (5 bases). CDR1 SEHNR and CDR2 FQNEAQ come from the germline V gene (reference sequence). The CDR3 spans 15 residues. Trimming removed 4 bases at V and 6 bases at J, with 15 bases between. In nucleotides, the CDR3 is TGTGCCAGCAGCTCCGTTAGAGGGGTGGATGAAAAACTGTTTTTT. Amino acids: CASSSVRGVDEKLFF.

The V gene is TRBV11-2, the J gene TRBJ2-5, with D possibly called TRBD1 or TRBD2 (7 bases each). Germline CDR1 reads SGHAT; CDR2 reads FQNNGV. The CDR3 spans 14 residues. V gave up 5 bases and J gave up 3 bases, with 13 bases separating them. CDR3: CASSQGGGKETQYF. The CDR3 nucleotides read TGTGCCAGCAGCCAGGGGGGGGGAAAAGAGACCCAGTACTTC.

The chain joins TRBV28 to TRBJ2-1, with D perhaps matching TRBD1 (6 bases). Germline CDR1 reads MDHEN; CDR2 reads SYDVKM. The CDR3 length is 14 residues. V lost 5 bases and J 7 bases, leaving 15 bases between the germline ends. The CDR3 region has the DNA TGTGCCAGCAGTCTAGGGGGTTTTGGGAATGAGCAGTTCTTC. Translated, it gives CASSLGGFGNEQFF.

The chain recombines TRBV28 with TRBJ2-4; D assignment may be TRBD1 or TRBD2 (5 bases each). V lost 5 bases to trimming and J lost 5 bases, with 19 bases between them. The CDR3 spans 16 residues. The germline gives CDR1 MDHEN, CDR2 SYDVKM. The CDR3 loop is CASSLQGDRDQNIQYF. CDR3 in DNA: TGTGCCAGCAGTCTCCAGGGAGACAGAGACCAAAACATTCAGTACTTC.

The chain carries TRBV7-9 and TRBJ1-1, with 9 bases identical to TRBD1. Germline CDR1 SEHNR, CDR2 FQNEAQ (reference sequence). The V and J ends lost 7 bases and 3 bases, in that order; junction bases with no gene match: 12. This CDR3 is 16 amino acids long. CDR3 in amino acids: CASTPRTGEGDTEAFF. Written as DNA, the CDR3 is TGTGCCAGCACCCCTAGGACAGGGGAGGGGGACACTGAAGCTTTCTTT.

The chain joins TRBV28 to TRBJ2-6; D uncertain. V lost 4 bases to trimming and J lost 0 bases, with 10 bases between them. The CDR3 totals 16 residues. Per the germline V gene, CDR1 is MDHEN and CDR2 is SYDVKM. The CDR3 DNA reads as TGTGCCAGCAGTTCCGGTCTCAGCTCTGGGGCCAACGTCCTGACTTTC. This gives the protein CASSSGLSSGANVLTF. Full variable domain (rest looked up from reference TRBV28 and TRBJ2-6): DVKVTQSSRYLVKRTGEKVFLECVQDMDHENMFWYRQDPGLGLRLIYFSYDVKMKEKGDIPEGYSVSREKKERFSLILESASTNQTSMYLCASSSGLSSGANVLTFGAGSRLTVL.

This clone was seen a single time. The chain couples TRBV4-3 to TRBJ2-5, with 7 bases matching TRBD2. The J segment lost 4 bases and the V segment lost 0 bases, leaving 5 bases of the junction unmatched. CDR3 length: 15 amino acids. Germline values: CDR1 LGHNA, CDR2 YSLEER. CDR3 in amino acids: CASSQDGGGRETQYF. CDR3 DNA sequence: TGCGCCAGCAGCCAAGATGGAGGCGGGAGAGAGACCCAGTACTTC.

The rearrangement uses TRBV28 and TRBJ2-7, with unresolved D. Germline CDR1 reads MDHEN; CDR2 reads SYDVKM. CDR3 length equals 13 residues. The V end was cut by 3 bases, the J end by 4 bases, with 10 bases between. The CDR3 coding sequence is TGTGCCAGCAGTTTGTCTAGGTTTTACGAGCAGTACTTC. Translating it yields CASSLSRFYEQYF.

The CDR3 loop reads CASRPWTGSYEQYF. CDR3 coding DNA: TGTGCCAGTAGACCATGGACGGGCTCCTACGAGCAGTACTTC. The J gene is TRBJ2-7, the V gene TRBV19; D unclear. V was trimmed by 6 bases and J by 0 bases, leaving 12 bases between them. The CDR3 consists of 14 residues. Germline V gene sequence: CDR1 LNHDA, CDR2 SQIVND (reference sequence).

This sequence joins TRBV28 and TRBJ2-7, with a tentative D call TRBD2 (6 bases). This CDR3 is built from 13 residues. V lost 5 bases, J lost 2 bases, and 10 bases lay in between. Germline V gene sequence: CDR1 MDHEN, CDR2 SYDVKM. CDR3 sequence reads: CASSAGFPYEQYF. As DNA, the CDR3 is TGTGCCAGCAGTGCGGGATTTCCCTACGAGCAGTACTTC.

The J gene is TRBJ2-1, the V gene TRBV19; no clear D gene. Germline V CDR1 and CDR2: LNHDA, SQIVND (reference sequence). This CDR3 is built from 13 residues. V was pared by 3 bases and J by 0 bases, with 3 bases between. The CDR3 is CASSIPSYNEQFF. CDR3 in DNA: TGTGCCAGTAGTATTCCCTCCTACAATGAGCAGTTCTTC.

The rearrangement links TRBV5-4 to TRBJ2-1; TRBD2 matches at 7 bases. Germline V gene lookup returns CDR1 SGHNT and CDR2 YYREEE (reference sequence). The CDR3 length is 16 residues. J was trimmed by 6 bases and V by 0 bases; bases with no gene match: 9. CDR3 amino acids: CASSLGALPGGNEQFF. For the CDR3, the DNA is TGTGCCAGCAGCTTGGGGGCTTTACCGGGGGGCAATGAGCAGTTCTTC.

The chain links TRBV9 to TRBJ2-1; 10 bases are a match to TRBD2. J was trimmed by 8 bases and V by 4 bases; bases with no gene match: 9. The CDR3 length is 15 residues. Germline CDR1 and CDR2: SGDLS and YYNGEE. The CDR3, as DNA: TGTGCCAGCAGCCAGAGGGTAGCGGGAGGTGATGAGCAGTTCTTC. Its protein product is CASSQRVAGGDEQFF.

This chain connects TRBV6-5 to TRBJ2-1; D may be TRBD2 (6 bases). Trimming pared 5 bases from V and 9 bases from J, leaving 17 bases between. The CDR3 is 14 residues long. Germline V CDR1 and CDR2: MNHEY, SVGAGI. The CDR3 sequence is CASSLSGPAREQFF. The CDR3 bases are TGTGCCAGCAGTCTTAGCGGCCCAGCCCGTGAGCAGTTCTTC.

The chain uses TRBV5-1 and TRBJ2-7; tentatively, D is TRBD1 or TRBD2 (5 bases each). This CDR3 has 13 amino acids. V dropped 5 bases and J dropped 2 bases, with 11 bases sitting between them. CDR1 SGHRS and CDR2 YFSETQ come from the germline V gene. The CDR3 reads CASRHGTAYEQYF. CDR3 sequence (DNA): TGCGCCAGCAGGCACGGGACGGCCTACGAGCAGTACTTC.

For the CDR3, the DNA is TGTGCCAGCAGCCCAGGATGGGGGGCTGTTCAGCCCCAGCATTTT. Amino acid sequence: CASSPGWGAVQPQHF. V gene TRBV27 combines with J gene TRBJ1-5, with a tentative D call TRBD1 (6 bases). V lost 6 bases and J 6 bases, leaving 18 bases between the germline ends. This CDR3 contains 15 residues. Germline V CDR1 and CDR2: MNHEY, SMNVEV (reference sequence).

CDR3 sequence (DNA): TGTGCCAGCAGCTTATCGACGTCGACAGCAGCCTACGAGCAGTACTTC. Translating it yields CASSLSTSTAAYEQYF. The rearrangement uses TRBV11-2 and TRBJ2-7; a possible D gene is TRBD1 (5 bases). The CDR3 covers 16 residues. The germline CDR1 and CDR2 sequences are SGHAT and FQNNGV. Trimming removed 2 bases at V and 2 bases at J, with 16 bases between. The full variable domain, with the rest looked up from reference TRBV11-2 and TRBJ2-7, is EAGVAQSPRYKIIEKRQSVAFWCNPISGHATLYWYQQILGQGPKLLIQFQNNGVVDDSQLPKDRFSAERLKGVDSTLKIQPAKLEDSAVYLCASSLSTSTAAYEQYFGPGTRLTVT.

The V and J genes are TRBV15 and TRBJ2-3; D may be TRBD2 (6 bases). The CDR3 covers 14 residues. Germline V gene data show CDR1 as LNHNV and CDR2 as YYDKDF (reference sequence). Trimming removed 2 bases from V and 1 base from J, with 7 bases in between. The CDR3 here is CATSRRRGTDTQYF. CDR3 nucleotide sequence: TGTGCCACCAGCAGAAGGAGGGGCACAGATACGCAGTATTTT. The entire variable domain, with the rest obtained from reference TRBV15 and TRBJ2-3, is as follows: DAMVIQNPRYQVTQFGKPVTLSCSQTLNHNVMYWYQQKSSQAPKLLFHYYDKDFNNEADTPDNFQSRRPNTSFCFLDIRSPGLGDTAMYLCATSRRRGTDTQYFGPGTRLTVL.

The chain couples TRBV6-6 to TRBJ2-5; D ambiguous. Germline CDR1 reads MNHNY; CDR2 reads SVGAGI (reference sequence). Trimming took 2 bases from V and 2 from J, leaving 9 bases between them. This CDR3 is built from 14 residues. CDR3 sequence: CASSYVSRQETQYF. In DNA form, the CDR3 reads TGTGCCAGCAGTTACGTTTCAAGACAAGAGACCCAGTACTTC.

The chain links TRBV4-3 to TRBJ2-7, with D perhaps matching TRBD1 (6 bases). Germline-derived CDR1 and CDR2 are LGHNA and YSLEER. CDR3 length: 15 amino acids. The V end lost 4 bases, the J end lost 2 bases, and 15 bases lay between the germline ends. As DNA, the CDR3 is TGCGCCAGCAGCCTGTTCCGGGACAATGCCTACGAGCAGTACTTC. As protein: CASSLFRDNAYEQYF.